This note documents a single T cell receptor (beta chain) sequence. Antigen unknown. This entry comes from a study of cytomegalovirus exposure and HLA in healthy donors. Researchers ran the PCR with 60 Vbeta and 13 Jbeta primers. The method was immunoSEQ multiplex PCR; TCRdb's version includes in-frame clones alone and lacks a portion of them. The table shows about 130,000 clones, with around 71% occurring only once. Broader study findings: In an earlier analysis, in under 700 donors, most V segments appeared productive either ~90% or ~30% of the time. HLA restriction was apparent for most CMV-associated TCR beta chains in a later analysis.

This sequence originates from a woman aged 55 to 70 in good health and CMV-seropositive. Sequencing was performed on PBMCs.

CDR3 in amino acids: CASSAGTRGHTGELFF. As DNA, the CDR3 is TGTGCCAGCAGCGCCGGGACAAGGGGACACACCGGGGAGCTGTTTTTT. The chain carries TRBV5-6 and TRBJ2-2, with D possibly TRBD1 on 6 matching bases. Germline assignment: CDR1 SGHDT and CDR2 YYEEEE. This CDR3 has 16 residues. V lost 4 bases and J 3 bases, leaving 16 bases between the germline ends.